The entry that follows covers one TCR beta chain sequence. What it binds is not known. The data stem from a study of cytomegalovirus exposure and HLA in healthy donors. For the study at large: In an early release, HLA-typed donors contributed tens of millions of unique TCR sequences. Study-wide results and caveats: In a later analysis, TCR beta V- and J-gene trimming showed a link to a missense DCLRE1C variant. Cytomegalovirus status was reportedly diagnosed by the classifier with high specificity and sensitivity.

PCR was performed using 60 Vbeta and 13 Jbeta primers. In the authors' methods: In a later analysis, some 10 million of 65 million to 80 million unique beta chains occurred in at least two donors. The method was immunoSEQ multiplex PCR; TCRdb's version includes in-frame clones alone and lacks a portion of them. D and trimming come from the DNA, and the V and J calls and clone size come from that table. The table includes about 190,000 clones, roughly 86% detected once. Material: PBMCs. This sequence was found in a man between 40 and 49 years old in good health and CMV-seropositive.

Here the CDR3 reads CASGSGGLSYEQYF. CDR3 in DNA: TGTGCCAGCGGGTCTGGCGGCTTATCCTACGAGCAGTACTTC. The genes are TRBV6-1 and TRBJ2-7; D unresolved. The germline V gene encodes CDR1 MNHNS and CDR2 SASEGT. The CDR3 totals 14 residues. The ends were cut back, 8 bases at V and 1 base at J, with 15 bases in the middle.